This TCR beta chain was sequenced during a study of blood T cells in healthy people across ages. Notes on the study in general: The long-lived group displayed more naive CD4+ cells, plus higher diversity, than the aged donors did.

Each sample provided at least 5 micrograms of extracted total RNA. CDR3 length: 15 residues. With 7 bases removed from V and 8 bases from J, the gap between germline ends came to 21 bases. Germline V gives CDR1 SGHRS, CDR2 YFSETQ. With respect to this clonotype: Its antigen is currently unknown.

Through a sample-barcoded 5' primer and a J-beta primer mix, a second PCR was run for roughly 6 to 11 cycles. TCRdb passed the 5' RACE reads through MiXCR, listing each CDR3 protein once. This table has over 1.5 million distinct CDR3 sequences, about 50% appearing once. The origin of this receptor is a middle-aged woman in good health. Material: blood. The V call is TRBV5-1, the J call TRBJ1-4; D gene unclear. The CDR3 DNA reads TGCGCCAGCGGTGGGGTTGGACTAACGGGGGAAAAACTGTTTTTT. Its protein product is CASGGVGLTGEKLFF.